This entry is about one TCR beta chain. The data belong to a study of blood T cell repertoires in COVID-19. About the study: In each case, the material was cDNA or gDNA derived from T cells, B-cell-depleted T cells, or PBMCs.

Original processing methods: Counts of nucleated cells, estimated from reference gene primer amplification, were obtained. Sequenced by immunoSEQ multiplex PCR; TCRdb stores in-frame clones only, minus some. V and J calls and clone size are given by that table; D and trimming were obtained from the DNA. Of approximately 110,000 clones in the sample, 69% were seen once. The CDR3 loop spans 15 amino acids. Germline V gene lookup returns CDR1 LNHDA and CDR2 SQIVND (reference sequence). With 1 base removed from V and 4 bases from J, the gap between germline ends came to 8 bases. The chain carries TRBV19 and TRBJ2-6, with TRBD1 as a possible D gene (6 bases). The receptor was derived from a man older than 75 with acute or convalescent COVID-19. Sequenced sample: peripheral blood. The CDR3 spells CASSIGGPGANVLTF. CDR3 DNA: TGTGCCAGTAGTATAGGGGGGCCAGGGGCCAACGTCCTGACTTTC.